This T cell receptor (beta chain) appears in the sequencing data of a study of T cell repertoires in cytomegalovirus infection. Whole-study context: Matching HLA type, along with CMV infection, was indicated by public TCR beta signatures. Notes on the study in general: Of the TCR beta families, the public ones yielded a cumulative frequency that identified carriers of CMV plus the relevant HLA.

TCRdb reanalysed the reads using MiXCR and keeps one entry per CDR3 protein. This table has approximately 290,000 distinct CDR3 sequences, 25% appearing once. Trimming took 4 bases from V and 3 from J; bases not matched to a gene: 10. The germline V gene encodes CDR1 MNHEY and CDR2 SVGEGT. The CDR3 sequence is 18 residues long. This clonotype was counted ten times or more. Its antigen is still unknown. The TCR was taken from a human donor in good health (CMV status not recorded). Some clones in this sample may be carry-over from other donors' samples. Sample: PBMCs. V and J are TRBV6-2 or TRBV6-3 and TRBJ2-2; 11 nucleotides line up with TRBD2. The CDR3 spells CASSSPAVAGGYTGELFF. In nucleotides, the CDR3 is TGTGCCAGCAGTTCCCCCGCGGTAGCGGGAGGGTACACCGGGGAGCTGTTTTTT.